This T cell receptor (beta chain) was observed in a study of shared clonotypes between healthy human individuals. Study results and caveats: The diversity represented, both genetic and in exposure history, was limited by few donors.

The study drew its donors from healthy HIV-negative adults without recent acute infections or vaccinations. CDR1 is SGHTA and CDR2 is FQGNSA in the germline V gene. The CDR3 consists of 16 residues. The ends were cut back, 0 bases at V and 2 bases at J, with 12 bases in the middle. Points on this clone: Its matching antigen is unknown.

Around 200 ng DNA, 25,000 to 35,000 T cell genomes, went into each sorted-subset replicate PCR. Methods used by the authors: Sequence data from immunoSEQ were junction-only and lacked quality scores; consequently, filtering differed. The assay was immunoSEQ multiplex PCR, and TCRdb's table has in-frame clones only and misses some. V, J and clone size reflect that table, while D and trimming were determined from the DNA. The sample carries some 2,400,000 clones, approximately 95% recorded once. This sequence joins TRBV7-2 and TRBJ2-3; the D is unclear. The clonotype was recovered from a man aged 18 to 29 in good health. The sample taken for sequencing was naive CD4+ T cells sorted from blood. Described subset: CD45RA+ positively selected. The CDR3 loop reads CASSLAQSSITDTQYF. In nucleotides, the CDR3 is TGTGCCAGCAGCTTAGCGCAGAGTAGCATCACAGATACGCAGTATTTT.